This T cell receptor beta chain came from a study of shared clonotypes between healthy human individuals. Sequenced by immunoSEQ multiplex PCR; TCRdb stores in-frame clones only, minus some. The sample yields approximately 2,000,000 clones, 85% to 95% seen once. Trimming removed 1 base from V and 0 bases from J, with 16 bases in between. The CDR3 runs 18 residues. CDR1 is SGHAT and CDR2 is FQNNGV in the germline V gene. The clonotype was recovered from a man aged 18 to 29 in good health. Some clones in this sample may be carry-over from other donors' samples. The chain employs TRBV11-2 and TRBJ2-1; D tentatively reads TRBD1 or TRBD2 (5 bases each). The sequenced sample consisted of naive CD4+ T cells from PBMCs. Subset of the sample: CD45RA+ positively selected. As DNA, the CDR3 is TGTGCCAGCAGCTTAGGAGGGGCGGTTCTAGGCTCCTACAATGAGCAGTTCTTC. This codes for CASSLGGAVLGSYNEQFF.